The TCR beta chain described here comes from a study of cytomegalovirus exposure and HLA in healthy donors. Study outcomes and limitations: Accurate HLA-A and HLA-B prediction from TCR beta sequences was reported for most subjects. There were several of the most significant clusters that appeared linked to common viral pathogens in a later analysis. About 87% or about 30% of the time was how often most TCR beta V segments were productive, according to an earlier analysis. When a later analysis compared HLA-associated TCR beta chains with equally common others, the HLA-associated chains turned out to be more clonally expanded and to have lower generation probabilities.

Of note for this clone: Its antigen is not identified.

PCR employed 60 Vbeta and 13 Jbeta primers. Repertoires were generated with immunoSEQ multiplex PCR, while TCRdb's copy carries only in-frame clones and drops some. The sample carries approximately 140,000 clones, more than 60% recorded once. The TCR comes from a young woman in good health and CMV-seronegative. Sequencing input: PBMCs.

The CDR3 DNA reads as TGTGCCCCCCGTGGGAGGGACCGTGGTGGGGCCAACGTCCTGACTTTC. It specifies CAPRGRDRGGANVLTF. V usage is TRBV5-4 and J usage is TRBJ2-6; 7 positions match TRBD2. V trimming: 10 bases; J trimming: 3 bases; junction bases outside the gene matches: 13. This CDR3 has 16 residues. The germline gives CDR1 SGHNT, CDR2 YYREEE (reference sequence).